Given below is one TCR beta chain in context. The antigen it recognizes is unknown. There are no base qualities to consult, and no much larger clone falls within one base. Genomic DNA was extracted from sorted cells with the Quick-DNA Microprep Kit. TCRbeta DNA was amplified with the immunoSEQ hsTCRbeta kit following the manufacturer's protocol. TCRbeta libraries were sequenced on an Illumina MiSeq instrument. The authors' analysis ran thus. Once out-of-frame sequences had been removed, 2 million to 2.5 million distinct TCRbeta sequences were left, which works out to an average of approximately 72,000 per individual. Each individual was scored using the number of roughly 150 previously reported CMV-associated TCRbeta sequences that the individual carried and the total number of productive distinct TCRbeta sequences. A beta-binomial model was reimplemented in Python, and scikit-learn random forests with default parameters were trained on data from the US cohort. Classifier performance on the Belgian cohort was summarized as median AUC with percentile confidence intervals calculated over 10,000 bootstrap iterations. The clones in this table, taken by TCRdb from immuneACCESS, are in-frame only. Not every clone is retained; where verified, under half of the shortfall comes from an unresolved V gene, and the cause of the rest is unknown. V and J calls and clone size are those listed in that table; D and trimming were worked out from the DNA. Recorded for this sample are 35,000 to 40,000 clones; around three quarters of them occurred a single time. Approximately 5.7% of the sample belongs to the ten largest clones.

A FACSAria II was used to sort memory CD4+ T cells, defined as single viable CD3+CD4+CD8-CD45RO+ cells. CMV serostatus was determined with a Roche Elecsys assay detecting serum IgG against CMV pp150, pp28, p38 and p52. After thawing, total CD4+ T cells were enriched by positive selection with CD4 magnetic microbeads. The samples came from a different study that was designed specifically to examine the CD4+ T cell memory repertoire. Peripheral blood mononuclear cells were isolated and cryopreserved according to standard operating procedures, and serum was kept at -80 degrees C. The staining used CD3-PerCP (BW264/56), CD4-APC (RPA-T4), CD45RO-PE (UCHT1) and CD8-Pacific Orange (3B5) antibodies, and Sytox blue was used to exclude non-viable cells. The data are from a study of memory CD4+ T cells and cytomegalovirus serostatus (dated by TCRdb to the late 2010s). Study-wide context: The approximately 35 healthy Belgian adults in the cohort included 9 who were CMV seropositive and approximately 25 who were CMV seronegative. To replicate a published TCR-based CMV serostatus classifier, the researchers sequenced the CD4+ memory TCRbeta repertoires of a Belgian cohort whose cytomegalovirus serostatus was known. Broad study findings and their caveats: Only CD4+CD45RO+ memory cells were sequenced, in contrast to the original study, which included naive and memory CD4+ and CD8+ populations. CMV serostatus prediction reached a median bootstrapped AUC of roughly 0.95 with the original framework and just under 0.93 with a US-trained random forest. Of around 160 previously reported CMV-associated TCRbeta sequences, 55 to 75 appeared in the CD4+ memory repertoires, each in one to five individuals. On the Belgian cohort, the classifier based on the original framework reached a median bootstrapped AUC of approximately 0.95, with a 95% CI of 0.76-1.00. The results were interpreted as suggesting that the CMV-associated TCR signature is largely present in the CD4+ memory repertoire.

The specimen sequenced was memory CD4+ T cells from blood. This TCR was sampled from an adult in good health and CMV-seropositive.

The DNA sequence reads TGTGCCAGCAGCTTAGTTAGCAATCAGCCCCAGCATTTT. Its protein product is CASSLVSNQPQHF. The sequence is built from TRBV7-2 and TRBJ1-5, with the D gene not confidently named. CDR1 and CDR2 are read off the germline V gene as SGHTA and FQGNSA. From cysteine to phenylalanine, the CDR3 is 13 amino acids long. CDR3 DNA is the only sequence kept; it has 39 bases, read in frame from the first base. V lost 1 base and J lost 0 bases; the stretch between them is 1 base long.